A single sample is the source of the 25 T cell receptor beta chains below, sequenced in a study of yellow fever vaccine responses in identical twins. MiXCR, applied by TCRdb to the RT-PCR reads, yields one record per CDR3 protein. The repertoire includes approximately 2,000 distinct CDR3 sequences, 83% of them detected once, and roughly 3.2% sits in the top ten. Sequenced material: T cells from blood (PBMCs), unsorted or a sorted subset (not recorded which), taken before or after yellow fever vaccination (not recorded which). The source of these receptors is a woman in her late teens or twenties who received the yellow fever vaccine.

CDR3 loop: CSGGARDVGEQFF. DNA for the CDR3: TGCAGCGGTGGTGCCCGGGATGTGGGTGAGCAGTTCTTC. The V and J genes are TRBV29-1 and TRBJ2-1; tentative D call: TRBD2 (5 bases). CDR3 length: 13 residues. CDR1 is SQVTM and CDR2 is ANQGSEA in the germline V gene. V lost 7 bases and J 9 bases, leaving 19 bases between the germline ends.

The table lists this clonotype with a count of one. J is TRBJ1-4 and V is TRBV11-1; D is unclear. CDR1 and CDR2 from the germline V gene are SGHAT and FQDESV (reference sequence). This CDR3 region has 15 residues. V was cut by 7 bases and J by 0 bases, with 12 bases left in between. CDR3: CASTITGTTNEKLFF. CDR3 sequence (DNA): TGTGCCAGCACCATAACTGGAACAACTAATGAAAAACTGTTTTTT.

A few counts support this clonotype. The chain recombines TRBV10-1 with TRBJ2-1, with D possibly matching TRBD2 (7 bases). V shed 6 bases and J shed 8 bases, with 17 bases lying between them. CDR3 length: 14 residues. Germline V gene sequence: CDR1 WNHNN, CDR2 SYGVQD (reference sequence). Here the CDR3 DNA reads TGCGCCAGCAGGGAAGGGGGGGCGGGGGATGAGCAGTTCTTC. Its translation: CASREGGAGDEQFF.

This clonotype was counted once. V usage is TRBV7-2 and J usage is TRBJ2-1, with D unclear. Germline values: CDR1 SGHTA, CDR2 FQGNSA. The CDR3 is made up of 16 amino acids. Trimming removed 0 bases at V and 2 bases at J, with 11 bases between. In DNA form, the CDR3 reads TGTGCCAGCAGCTTAGCGCCGAGCCCCCCCTACAATGAGCAGTTCTTC. Translated: CASSLAPSPPYNEQFF.

The chain recombines TRBV7-9 with TRBJ1-1, with 7 bases aligning to TRBD1. The ends lost 0 bases at V and 3 bases at J; junction bases unmatched: 10. There are 17 residues in the CDR3. Germline CDR1 is SEHNR and CDR2 is FQNEAQ (reference sequence). CDR3 loop: CASSLARTGGEDTEAFF. DNA for the CDR3: TGTGCCAGCAGCTTAGCTCGGACAGGAGGGGAGGACACTGAAGCTTTCTTT.

The V call is TRBV28, the J call TRBJ2-7; tentatively, D is TRBD1 or TRBD2 (7 bases each). This CDR3 is 15 amino acids long. V was cut by 6 bases and J by 5 bases, with 20 bases left in between. Per the germline V gene, CDR1 is MDHEN and CDR2 is SYDVKM. The CDR3 protein is CASSQGGSILDEQYF. Here the CDR3 DNA reads TGTGCCAGCAGCCAGGGGGGGTCTATACTGGACGAGCAGTACTTC.

The chain is built from TRBV6-1 and TRBJ2-1; TRBD2 is a possible D gene (5 bases). This CDR3 has 15 residues. The germline gives CDR1 MNHNS, CDR2 SASEGT. V was clipped by 3 bases and J by 6 bases, with 15 bases between them. The CDR3 protein is CASSERETAFNEQFF. The CDR3 bases are TGTGCCAGCAGTGAGAGGGAGACGGCTTTCAATGAGCAGTTCTTC.

The rearrangement joins TRBV4-3 to TRBJ1-1; no firm D call. Per the germline V gene, CDR1 is LGHNA and CDR2 is YSLEER. Deletions cut 5 bases from V and 0 bases from J, with 16 bases between. The CDR3 is 16 residues long. CDR3 in amino acids: CASSGVGFLMNTEAFF. For the CDR3, the DNA is TGCGCCAGCAGCGGGGTGGGTTTTTTGATGAACACTGAAGCTTTCTTT.

This clonotype has a single count. The chain joins TRBV9 to TRBJ2-7; D possibly corresponds to TRBD1 (5 bases). V was clipped by 0 bases and J by 5 bases, with 12 bases between them. Germline V gene lookup returns CDR1 SGDLS and CDR2 YYNGEE. This CDR3 region has 14 residues. CDR3 in DNA: TGTGCCAGCAGCGTAGGATCCAGGGTGAACGAGCAGTACTTC. This sequence encodes CASSVGSRVNEQYF.

V and J are TRBV11-2 and TRBJ2-2; TRBD2 matches at 10 bases. Germline CDR1 is SGHAT and CDR2 is FQNNGV. This CDR3 comprises 17 residues. J was trimmed by 3 bases and V by 5 bases; bases with no gene match: 9. The CDR3 DNA follows: TGTGCCAGCAGCCTCTCCGGGACTAGCGTGTACACCGGGGAGCTGTTTTTT. Protein: CASSLSGTSVYTGELFF. The full variable domain, with the rest looked up from reference TRBV11-2 and TRBJ2-2, is EAGVAQSPRYKIIEKRQSVAFWCNPISGHATLYWYQQILGQGPKLLIQFQNNGVVDDSQLPKDRFSAERLKGVDSTLKIQPAKLEDSAVYLCASSLSGTSVYTGELFFGEGSRLTVL.

The CDR3 region has the DNA TGCGCCAGCAGCCCCTGGACAGGGGGAACATCTATGACTGAAGCTTTCTTT. It yields the protein CASSPWTGGTSMTEAFF. This rearrangement joins TRBV5-1 to TRBJ1-1; TRBD1 matches 10 bases. There are 17 residues in the CDR3. V shed 4 bases and J 5 bases; nucleotides not matched to a gene: 14. Per the germline V gene, CDR1 is SGHRS and CDR2 is YFSETQ.

The chain recombines TRBV18 with TRBJ2-1, with 12 positions matching TRBD2. V was pared by 6 bases and J by 9 bases, with 12 bases of the junction left unmatched. This CDR3 contains 16 residues. Germline CDR1 reads KGHSH; CDR2 reads LQKENI. CDR3: CASSLTSGRTLVEQFF. DNA of the CDR3: TGTGCCAGCTCCCTCACTAGCGGGAGGACCTTGGTTGAGCAGTTCTTC.

This chain uses TRBV2 with TRBJ1-2, with no clear D. With 3 bases removed from V and 4 bases from J, the gap between germline ends came to 12 bases. Germline-derived CDR1 and CDR2 are SNHLY and FYNNEI. This CDR3 has 14 residues. This CDR3 reads CASSERQSLYGYTF. The CDR3 DNA sequence: TGTGCCAGCAGTGAGCGGCAGTCCCTCTATGGCTACACCTTC.

On this clonotype: Mismatch with germline at one junction end may stem from a read error. The rearrangement joins TRBV7-9 to TRBJ2-7; TRBD2 matches at 9 bases. CDR1 and CDR2 from the germline V gene are SEHNR and FQNEAQ (reference sequence). The CDR3 length is 16 residues. The CDR3 coding sequence is TGTGCCGGCAGATACTGGTTTGCGGGAGGGCCGGGGGAGCAGTACTTC. Protein product: CAGRYWFAGGPGEQYF.

The chain carries TRBV7-7 and TRBJ2-1; TRBD2 might be the D (6 bases). The CDR3 is 13 amino acids. Germline assignment: CDR1 SSHAT and CDR2 FNYEAQ (reference sequence). Trimming cost V 5 bases and J 15 bases, with 20 bases left between them. The CDR3 bases are TGTGCCAGCAGCGCCCGGGACTCCCCCGCTATGTTCTTC. Encoded protein: CASSARDSPAMFF.

This clonotype is a singleton in its sample. This rearrangement joins TRBV29-1 to TRBJ2-1; D is uncertain. Germline V lookup: CDR1 SQVTM, CDR2 ANQGSEA. The CDR3 has 9 residues. The V end lost 4 bases, the J end lost 12 bases, and 7 bases lay between the germline ends. CDR3 loop: CSVAAGQFF. The CDR3 coding sequence is TGCAGCGTTGCGGCAGGGCAGTTCTTC.

This clonotype has more than one count but fewer than ten. The chain carries TRBV5-1 and TRBJ1-1; D not certain. This CDR3 has 14 residues. V lost 3 bases and J lost 4, with 13 bases in between. Per the germline V gene, CDR1 is SGHRS and CDR2 is YFSETQ. CDR3 DNA: TGCGCCAGCAGCTCTAACGGGGAGAGCACTGAAGCTTTCTTT. This sequence encodes CASSSNGESTEAFF. Together with reference TRBV5-1 and TRBJ1-1, the CDR3 gives the full variable domain: KAGVTQTPRYLIKTRGQQVTLSCSPISGHRSVSWYQQTPGQGLQFLFEYFSETQRNKGNFPGRFSGRQFSNSRSEMNVSTLELGDSALYLCASSSNGESTEAFFGQGTRLTVV.

The gene calls are TRBV29-1 and TRBJ2-7; no definite D call. CDR3 length equals 13 residues. CDR1 SQVTM and CDR2 ANQGSEA come from the germline V gene. Trimming shortened V by 3 bases and J by 0 bases, and 9 bases separated the two germline ends. The CDR3 region has the DNA TGCAGCGTTGATTGGACGAGCTCCTACGAGCAGTACTTC. Amino acids: CSVDWTSSYEQYF.

The rearrangement uses TRBV20-1 and TRBJ2-7; the match to TRBD1 covers 7 bases. This CDR3 contains 14 residues. Germline V gene lookup returns CDR1 DFQATT and CDR2 SNEGSKA (reference sequence). V gave up 6 bases and J gave up 2 bases; unmatched junction bases: 10. The chain's CDR3 is CSAPLRTGTYEQYF. The DNA for the CDR3 is TGCAGTGCACCCCTGAGGACAGGAACCTACGAGCAGTACTTC.

This clonotype was detected a few times. The V and J genes are TRBV11-1 and TRBJ2-1; 11 bases match TRBD1. Trimming removed 2 bases from V and 8 bases from J; junction bases left unmatched: 5. CDR1 SGHAT and CDR2 FQDESV come from the germline V gene (reference sequence). The CDR3 totals 15 residues. CDR3: CASSLMGQGVDEQFF. DNA of the CDR3: TGTGCCAGCAGCTTAATGGGACAGGGGGTCGATGAGCAGTTCTTC.

The chain joins TRBV7-3 to TRBJ2-1, with D unclear. V lost 3 bases and J 6 bases, leaving 9 bases between the germline ends. CDR1 is SGHTA and CDR2 is FQGTGA in the germline V gene. This CDR3 comprises 13 residues. The CDR3 is CASSFPRANEQFF. The DNA for the CDR3 is TGTGCCAGCAGCTTCCCAAGGGCCAATGAGCAGTTCTTC.

The chain carries TRBV18 and TRBJ1-5; D is unclear. V was trimmed by 3 bases and J by 6 bases, leaving 15 bases between them. Germline V gene data show CDR1 as KGHSH and CDR2 as LQKENI. The CDR3 consists of 15 residues. The chain's CDR3 is CASSPGEGGGQPQHF. CDR3 sequence (DNA): TGTGCCAGCTCACCGGGAGAGGGTGGTGGTCAGCCCCAGCATTTT.

V usage is TRBV7-6 and J usage is TRBJ2-3; TRBD2 agrees at 9 bases. V shed 4 bases and J 2 bases; nucleotides not matched to a gene: 4. CDR3 size: 15 residues. Germline lookup yields CDR1 SGHVS and CDR2 FNYEAQ. This CDR3 reads CASSSLAGNTDTQYF. As DNA, the CDR3 is TGTGCCAGCAGCTCGCTAGCGGGGAACACAGATACGCAGTATTTT.

The chain uses TRBV18 and TRBJ1-5; D is perhaps TRBD1 (6 bases). Germline V gene lookup returns CDR1 KGHSH and CDR2 LQKENI. The CDR3 totals 14 residues. V lost 2 bases and J lost 1, with 6 bases in between. The DNA for the CDR3 is TGTGCCAGCTCACCAGGACAGAGCAATCAGCCCCAGCATTTT. It codes for CASSPGQSNQPQHF.

As concerns this clonotype: Mismatch with germline at one junction end may stem from a read error. The rearrangement links TRBV27 to TRBJ1-5, with D perhaps matching TRBD1 (6 bases). CDR1 is MNHEY and CDR2 is SMNVEV in the germline V gene (reference sequence). The CDR3 loop spans 16 amino acids. The CDR3 spells CTSSLPRTVNDQPQHF. As DNA, the CDR3 is TGCACCAGCAGTTTACCTCGGACAGTAAATGATCAGCCCCAGCATTTT.